This record covers a single T cell receptor (beta chain). No antigen is known for it. CDR1 and CDR2 (SNHLY, FYNNEI) derive from the germline V gene. The CDR3 runs 14 amino acids, cysteine and phenylalanine included. The DNA is unrecorded. This record belongs to a study of CXCR3-negative and CXCR3-positive naive CD8 T cells (dated by TCRdb to the late 2010s). Turning to the overall study: Some 130 million TRB reads were obtained in total, roughly 1.5 +/- 0.3 million reads per library. The diversity and physicochemical repertoire analyses included 11 donors pooled from two independent experiments. The TRBV-TRBJ cluster analysis covered naive subsets from roughly 5 donors and memory cells from 3 donors. What the study reported, not specific to this receptor: Surface CD5, linked to self-reactivity in mice, was comparable between naive subsets; TCR interaction strength was therefore also inferred from TRB CDR3 physicochemical properties. Freshly isolated PBMCs were used for most assays because CXCR3 expression went down partially after cryopreservation. Both naive subsets had comparably high repertoire diversity, while memory CD8+ T cells had much lower repertoire diversity. Within the same donor, TRBV-TRBJ usage looked similar between naive CXCR3-negative and CXCR3-positive cells, but memory cells had distinct patterns. TRB CDR3s from CXCR3-positive naive cells showed higher hydrophobicity (lower Kidera factor 4), lower energy, and higher strength and volume indices than CXCR3-negative naive cells.

Each CD8+ T cell subset was flow-sorted in triplicate, and 250,000 to 300,000 cells per subset were placed directly into RLT lysis buffer. To keep memory contaminants out, a stringent definition of naive CD8+ T cells was applied: CD45RO-CCR7+CD27+CD95-. Peripheral blood mononuclear cells were isolated from buffy coats by standard density gradient centrifugation. A FACSAria III was used to flow-sort naive CXCR3-negative and CXCR3-positive CD8+ T cells. Total RNA was extracted from sorted cells with an RNeasy Mini Kit. The sequencer was a NextSeq 550. The Human TCR Profiling Kit (MiLaboratory) was used to make UMI-labeled 5' RACE TRB cDNA libraries. The full amount of extracted RNA was used for cDNA synthesis, and the full amount of resulting cDNA was used for PCR amplification. Libraries were prepared in parallel with an identical number of PCR cycles. Processing in the source paper ran as follows. With a requirement of at least two reads per UMI, MIGEC and MiXCR extracted about 50,000 +/- 10,000 unique UMI-labeled TRB cDNA molecules per library. On average, about 40,000 +/- 10,000 functional in-frame TRB CDR3 nucleotide clonotypes lacking stop codons were found per library. After downsampling to 5000 UMI-labeled TRB molecules per sample, diversity metrics such as normalized Shannon-Wiener and Chao1 were calculated in VDJtools. For the central five CDR3 residues, VDJtools calculated physicochemical properties weighted by clonotype size, namely interaction energy, strength, volume and Kidera factor 4. TCRdb reprocessed the reads; each CDR3 protein sequence makes one entry, and DNA is unavailable. These V and J calls are TCRdb output, not the study's own analysis. This sample's table lists 40,000 to 55,000 distinct CDR3 sequences. The ten top clones hold roughly 1.4% of the sample.

Sequencing was performed on naive CXCR3- CD8+ T cells from blood. In light of the paper, this sample's cell subset or site label describes: CD45RO-CCR7+CD27+CD95- naive CD8+ T cells lacking CXCR3 (TNR3-). The sequence came from a human donor in good health. Some clones in this sample may be carry-over from other donors' samples. This chain is built from TRBV2 and TRBJ1-1. The CDR3 protein: CASSQRGVNTEAFF.